The rows below give T cell receptor beta chains drawn from one sample of a study of blood T cell repertoires in COVID-19. Profiling relied on immunoSEQ multiplex PCR, and the TCRdb table lists in-frame clones only, not all of them. This sample has 200,000 to 300,000 clones, with around 83% found just once. Sequenced input: peripheral blood. The receptors were sampled from a woman of 80 years or more with acute or convalescent COVID-19. CDR3s include the opening cysteine and the closing phenylalanine or tryptophan. Fields, in order: CDR3 length, D gene, J gene, V gene, clone size, CDR3 DNA, CDR3 protein. A D gene is named only where the DNA matches it firmly. Size tells how often a clone was seen (once, few, many) or the class of an expanded clone, and some rows leave it out.

cdr3_length: 15; d_call: -; j_call: TRBJ1-1; v_call: TRBV28; clone_size: -; cdr3_nt: TGTGCCAGCAGTTTTGGTCGCAGGGGTAACACTGAAGCTTTCTTT; cdr3_aa: CASSFGRRGNTEAFF
cdr3_length: 11; d_call: -; j_call: TRBJ2-1; v_call: TRBV5-1; clone_size: -; cdr3_nt: TGCGCCAGCAGCCAACAGGGTGCCGAGTTCTTC; cdr3_aa: CASSQQGAEFF
cdr3_length: 15; d_call: TRBD2; j_call: TRBJ2-2; v_call: TRBV28; clone_size: -; cdr3_nt: TGTGCCGCCGGGGGGTCGTTCGCGAACACCGGGGAGCTGTTTTTT; cdr3_aa: CAAGGSFANTGELFF
cdr3_length: 15; d_call: -; j_call: TRBJ2-5; v_call: TRBV19; clone_size: -; cdr3_nt: TGTGCCAGTAGCCCCGGGCCCTCCCGGGAGGAGACCCAGTACTTC; cdr3_aa: CASSPGPSREETQYF
cdr3_length: 16; d_call: -; j_call: TRBJ1-3; v_call: TRBV30; clone_size: -; cdr3_nt: TGTGCCTGGAGCGCGGCGGGAAGTTTTTCTCGGAACACCATATATTTT; cdr3_aa: CAWSAAGSFSRNTIYF
cdr3_length: 15; d_call: -; j_call: TRBJ1-4; v_call: TRBV9; clone_size: -; cdr3_nt: TGTGCCAGCAGCACGAGACAGGCGGCGGGTGAAAAACTGTTTTTT; cdr3_aa: CASSTRQAAGEKLFF
cdr3_length: 17; d_call: TRBD1; j_call: TRBJ1-1; v_call: TRBV7-8; clone_size: once; cdr3_nt: TGTGCCAGCAGCTCACGGGACAGGGTAGTATCGAGCACTGAAGCTTTCTTT; cdr3_aa: CASSSRDRVVSSTEAFF
cdr3_length: 16; d_call: TRBD2; j_call: TRBJ2-3; v_call: TRBV4-1; clone_size: few; cdr3_nt: TGCGCCAGCAGCCAAGATCGGCTAGCGGGGAGAGATACGCAGTATTTT; cdr3_aa: CASSQDRLAGRDTQYF
cdr3_length: 12; d_call: -; j_call: TRBJ1-1; v_call: TRBV6-5; clone_size: -; cdr3_nt: TGTGCCAGCAACCGGGGAGATACTGAAGCTTTCTTT; cdr3_aa: CASNRGDTEAFF
cdr3_length: 16; d_call: TRBD2; j_call: TRBJ2-1; v_call: TRBV6-5; clone_size: -; cdr3_nt: TGTGCCAGCAGTTACTCCCGTAGCGGGGGGGCCAATGAGCAGTTCTTC; cdr3_aa: CASSYSRSGGANEQFF
cdr3_length: 14; d_call: -; j_call: TRBJ1-1; v_call: TRBV28; clone_size: -; cdr3_nt: TGTGCCAGCAGTTTGGGCACCCTGAACACTGAAGCTTTCTTT; cdr3_aa: CASSLGTLNTEAFF
cdr3_length: 16; d_call: TRBD2; j_call: TRBJ2-1; v_call: TRBV5-1; clone_size: -; cdr3_nt: TGCGCCAGCAGCGCGGGCACGGGGGGGCGACACAATGAGCAGTTCTTC; cdr3_aa: CASSAGTGGRHNEQFF
cdr3_length: 13; d_call: -; j_call: TRBJ1-5; v_call: TRBV12-3/TRBV12-4; clone_size: once; cdr3_nt: TGTGCCAGCAGTTTAGGCGCGGACACTCCCCAGCATTTT; cdr3_aa: CASSLGADTPQHF
cdr3_length: 12; d_call: -; j_call: TRBJ1-1; v_call: TRBV5-6; clone_size: -; cdr3_nt: TGTGCCAGCAGCTACAGAACAACTGAAGCTTTCTTT; cdr3_aa: CASSYRTTEAFF
cdr3_length: 15; d_call: -; j_call: TRBJ1-2; v_call: TRBV6-5; clone_size: many; cdr3_nt: TGTGCCAGCAGTTACGGGGCAGGGTCTAGCTATGGCTACACCTTC; cdr3_aa: CASSYGAGSSYGYTF
cdr3_length: 13; d_call: -; j_call: TRBJ1-2; v_call: TRBV3-1/TRBV3-2; clone_size: -; cdr3_nt: TGTGCCAGCAGCCAAGCGGGGTTGGGTGGCTACACCTTC; cdr3_aa: CASSQAGLGGYTF
cdr3_length: 15; d_call: -; j_call: TRBJ1-1; v_call: TRBV28; clone_size: -; cdr3_nt: TGTGCCAGCAAGCAGTCGGGTTCCGGGAACACTGAAGCTTTCTTT; cdr3_aa: CASKQSGSGNTEAFF
cdr3_length: 16; d_call: -; j_call: TRBJ2-7; v_call: TRBV3-1/TRBV3-2; clone_size: -; cdr3_nt: TGTGCCAGCAGCCAAGGTTTGCCCTCTGGAGCCTACGAGCAGTACTTC; cdr3_aa: CASSQGLPSGAYEQYF
cdr3_length: 13; d_call: -; j_call: TRBJ1-1; v_call: TRBV2; clone_size: -; cdr3_nt: TGTGCCAGCAGTGAAGGGGAGGGAGGAAAGGCTTTCTTT; cdr3_aa: CASSEGEGGKAFF
cdr3_length: 14; d_call: -; j_call: TRBJ2-7; v_call: TRBV7-9; clone_size: -; cdr3_nt: TGTGCCAGCAGCTTATGGGGCGGCTCCTACGAGCAGTACTTC; cdr3_aa: CASSLWGGSYEQYF
cdr3_length: 16; d_call: TRBD2; j_call: TRBJ2-4; v_call: TRBV10-1; clone_size: once; cdr3_nt: TGCGCCAGCAGTGTCACAGCGGGGGGGCCGAAAAACATTCAGTACTTC; cdr3_aa: CASSVTAGGPKNIQYF
cdr3_length: 14; d_call: TRBD1; j_call: TRBJ1-6; v_call: TRBV2; clone_size: -; cdr3_nt: TGTGCCAGCAGGGCAGGGACAGTGAATTCACCCCTCCACTTT; cdr3_aa: CASRAGTVNSPLHF
cdr3_length: 15; d_call: TRBD1; j_call: TRBJ2-7; v_call: TRBV29-1; clone_size: -; cdr3_nt: TGCAGCGTTGAAGACGCCGGGACAGTCCCCTCCCGGGAGTACTTC; cdr3_aa: CSVEDAGTVPSREYF
cdr3_length: 14; d_call: TRBD1; j_call: TRBJ1-2; v_call: TRBV2; clone_size: once; cdr3_nt: TGTGCCAGCAGTTGGGACAGGGATGCCTATGGCTACACCTTC; cdr3_aa: CASSWDRDAYGYTF
cdr3_length: 16; d_call: -; j_call: TRBJ2-2; v_call: TRBV5-1; clone_size: few; cdr3_nt: TGCGCCAGCAGCTTGGCCCGACAGGAGAACACCGGGGAGCTGTTTTTT; cdr3_aa: CASSLARQENTGELFF
cdr3_length: 15; d_call: -; j_call: TRBJ2-2; v_call: TRBV30; clone_size: -; cdr3_nt: TGTGCCTGGAGTCCACCAGGGATGAACACCGGGGAGCTGTTTTTT; cdr3_aa: CAWSPPGMNTGELFF
cdr3_length: 13; d_call: -; j_call: TRBJ1-5; v_call: TRBV19; clone_size: once; cdr3_nt: TGTGCCAGTAGTATGGGGACTGTTCAGCCCCAGCATTTT; cdr3_aa: CASSMGTVQPQHF
cdr3_length: 17; d_call: TRBD2; j_call: TRBJ2-1; v_call: TRBV11-2; clone_size: -; cdr3_nt: TGTGCCAGCAGCTCGACTAGCGGGGGTAGCTCCTACAATGAGCAGTTCTTC; cdr3_aa: CASSSTSGGSSYNEQFF
cdr3_length: 15; d_call: TRBD2; j_call: TRBJ2-2; v_call: TRBV2; clone_size: -; cdr3_nt: TGTGCCAGCTTAAACGGGGGGGCGATCACCGGGGAGCTGTTTTTT; cdr3_aa: CASLNGGAITGELFF
cdr3_length: 15; d_call: TRBD2; j_call: TRBJ2-3; v_call: TRBV28; clone_size: -; cdr3_nt: TGTGCCAGCTCCGGAGGTAGCGGGGGCACAGATACGCAGTATTTT; cdr3_aa: CASSGGSGGTDTQYF
cdr3_length: 13; d_call: -; j_call: TRBJ1-5; v_call: TRBV30; clone_size: -; cdr3_nt: TGTGCCTGGAGTGTAGGGGGGGATCAGCCCCAGCATTTT; cdr3_aa: CAWSVGGDQPQHF
cdr3_length: 15; d_call: TRBD1; j_call: TRBJ1-4; v_call: TRBV9; clone_size: few; cdr3_nt: TGTGCCAGCAGCGCCTCCGGGACAGGGGGTGAAAAACTGTTTTTT; cdr3_aa: CASSASGTGGEKLFF
cdr3_length: 15; d_call: TRBD1; j_call: TRBJ1-1; v_call: TRBV2; clone_size: many; cdr3_nt: TGTGCCAGCAGGGCGGACAGGGGAGGTGGGGTCGGAGCTTTCTTT; cdr3_aa: CASRADRGGGVGAFF
cdr3_length: 13; d_call: -; j_call: TRBJ1-1; v_call: TRBV11-3; clone_size: -; cdr3_nt: TGTGCCAGCAGCTTCTCACAAACCGCTGAAGCTTTCTTT; cdr3_aa: CASSFSQTAEAFF
cdr3_length: 15; d_call: TRBD1; j_call: TRBJ2-2; v_call: TRBV5-1; clone_size: -; cdr3_nt: TGCGCCAGCAGCTTGGTAGGGGGCAGCACCGGGGAGCTGTTTTTT; cdr3_aa: CASSLVGGSTGELFF
cdr3_length: 15; d_call: -; j_call: TRBJ1-1; v_call: TRBV19; clone_size: -; cdr3_nt: TGTGCCAGTAGTATCGTAAACAGTTTGAACACTGAAGCTTTCTTT; cdr3_aa: CASSIVNSLNTEAFF
cdr3_length: 16; d_call: TRBD1; j_call: TRBJ1-5; v_call: TRBV5-4; clone_size: -; cdr3_nt: TGTGCCAGCAGCCGACAGGGAATCGATAGCAATCAGCCCCAGCATTTT; cdr3_aa: CASSRQGIDSNQPQHF
cdr3_length: 15; d_call: TRBD1; j_call: TRBJ2-7; v_call: TRBV5-1; clone_size: -; cdr3_nt: TGCGCCAGCAGCTCAACAGGGGAAGAACCCTACGAGCAGTACTTC; cdr3_aa: CASSSTGEEPYEQYF
cdr3_length: 14; d_call: -; j_call: TRBJ2-5; v_call: TRBV24-1; clone_size: -; cdr3_nt: TGTGCCACCAGTGGGGGGGTTGGGGCCGAGACCCAGTACTTC; cdr3_aa: CATSGGVGAETQYF
cdr3_length: 13; d_call: -; j_call: TRBJ1-1; v_call: TRBV7-2; clone_size: -; cdr3_nt: TGTGCCAGCAGCATCAGAGGTGGGACTGAAGCTTTCTTT; cdr3_aa: CASSIRGGTEAFF
cdr3_length: 13; d_call: TRBD2; j_call: TRBJ2-1; v_call: TRBV27; clone_size: -; cdr3_nt: TGTGCCAGCAGGGTAGCGGGGGTTTATGAGCAGTTCTTC; cdr3_aa: CASRVAGVYEQFF
cdr3_length: 13; d_call: -; j_call: TRBJ1-2; v_call: TRBV12-3/TRBV12-4; clone_size: -; cdr3_nt: TGTGCCAGCAGTACACGGGAGGACGACCGCTACACCTTC; cdr3_aa: CASSTREDDRYTF
cdr3_length: 16; d_call: -; j_call: TRBJ1-2; v_call: TRBV19; clone_size: many; cdr3_nt: TGTGCCAGTAGACGGGGGGGGCAGGCGAGTAACTATGGCTACACCTTC; cdr3_aa: CASRRGGQASNYGYTF
cdr3_length: 15; d_call: TRBD1; j_call: TRBJ1-4; v_call: TRBV5-1; clone_size: once; cdr3_nt: TGCGCCAGCAGCTTGGTTCCAGGGGGAAATGAAAAACTGTTTTTT; cdr3_aa: CASSLVPGGNEKLFF
cdr3_length: 19; d_call: TRBD1; j_call: TRBJ1-4; v_call: TRBV18; clone_size: few; cdr3_nt: TGTGCCAGCTCACCAGGCGGGACAGGGGGACGAGCAACTAATGAAAAACTGTTTTTT; cdr3_aa: CASSPGGTGGRATNEKLFF
cdr3_length: 13; d_call: -; j_call: TRBJ1-2; v_call: TRBV12-3/TRBV12-4; clone_size: -; cdr3_nt: TGTGCCAGCAGTTATGGGCAGGGGTATGGCTACACCTTC; cdr3_aa: CASSYGQGYGYTF
cdr3_length: 11; d_call: -; j_call: TRBJ2-3; v_call: TRBV11-2; clone_size: -; cdr3_nt: TGTGCCAGCAGCCAGGGGTATACGCAGTATTTT; cdr3_aa: CASSQGYTQYF
cdr3_length: 16; d_call: -; j_call: TRBJ1-5; v_call: TRBV6-9; clone_size: -; cdr3_nt: TGTGCCAGCAGTTATATCCCAGGGTATAGCAATCAGCCCCAGCATTTT; cdr3_aa: CASSYIPGYSNQPQHF
cdr3_length: 13; d_call: -; j_call: TRBJ2-3; v_call: TRBV18; clone_size: -; cdr3_nt: TGTGCCAGCTCATTCGGGGGTCGAGATACGCAGTATTTT; cdr3_aa: CASSFGGRDTQYF
cdr3_length: 16; d_call: TRBD1; j_call: TRBJ1-5; v_call: TRBV6-1; clone_size: -; cdr3_nt: TGTGCCAGCAGTGAAGCGCTTCCAGGGGGCTTTCAGCCCCAGCATTTT; cdr3_aa: CASSEALPGGFQPQHF
cdr3_length: 14; d_call: TRBD1; j_call: TRBJ1-3; v_call: TRBV10-3; clone_size: -; cdr3_nt: TGTGCCATCAGTCCGACAGGGGCTGGAAACACCATATATTTT; cdr3_aa: CAISPTGAGNTIYF
cdr3_length: 17; d_call: -; j_call: TRBJ1-6; v_call: TRBV28; clone_size: -; cdr3_nt: TGTGCCAGCAGCCTGGGTGGGGGGGGACTGTATAATTCACCCCTCCACTTT; cdr3_aa: CASSLGGGGLYNSPLHF
cdr3_length: 15; d_call: -; j_call: TRBJ2-7; v_call: TRBV11-2; clone_size: -; cdr3_nt: TGTGCCAGCAGCTTAGGCGGCAGGGTTATCCACGAGCAGTACTTC; cdr3_aa: CASSLGGRVIHEQYF
cdr3_length: 17; d_call: TRBD2; j_call: TRBJ2-4; v_call: TRBV7-2; clone_size: once; cdr3_nt: TGTGCCAGCAGCTTGACTAGCGGGGGGGCATCCAAAAACATTCAGTACTTC; cdr3_aa: CASSLTSGGASKNIQYF
cdr3_length: 15; d_call: -; j_call: TRBJ1-6; v_call: TRBV6-2/TRBV6-3; clone_size: -; cdr3_nt: TGTGCCAGCAGTTACATAGGGAGCGATAATTCACCCCTCCACTTT; cdr3_aa: CASSYIGSDNSPLHF
cdr3_length: 13; d_call: -; j_call: TRBJ1-2; v_call: TRBV15; clone_size: -; cdr3_nt: TGTGCCACCAGCAGTCGGGAAGGCTATGGCTACACCTTC; cdr3_aa: CATSSREGYGYTF